This T cell receptor beta chain was retrieved from a study of blood T cells in healthy people across ages. Study-wide points: Significant beta diversity loss was already apparent by age approximately 40, declining roughly linearly. Relative to aged donors, long-lived donors carried more naive CD4+ cells and displayed higher diversity.

The sample holds a few counts of this clonotype. Its antigen remains unidentified. Through a sample-barcoded 5' primer and a J-beta primer mix, a second PCR was run for roughly 6 to 12 cycles. A 12-random-nucleotide template-switch adaptor tagged each cDNA molecule. Each CDR3 protein gets one entry after TCRdb re-called the 5' RACE reads with MiXCR. The top ten clones hold 30% to 40% of a sample with roughly 700,000 distinct CDR3 sequences, 45% to 50% of them seen once. The material sequenced was blood. This clonotype was sampled from a woman aged 55-70 years in good health.

The CDR3 region has the DNA TGCAGTGCTAGGGGAAATAGCGGGAGCTCAGATACGCAGTATTTT. Protein: CSARGNSGSSDTQYF. The J gene is TRBJ2-3, the V gene TRBV20-1; 9 bases map to TRBD2. Looked up from germline, CDR1 is DFQATT and CDR2 is SNEGSKA (reference sequence). V lost 3 bases and J lost 4; bases outside the gene matches: 8. This CDR3 has 15 residues.